The 19 T cell receptor beta chains below were found in one sample sequenced in a study of blood T cell repertoires in COVID-19. Profiling relied on immunoSEQ multiplex PCR, and the TCRdb table lists in-frame clones only, not all of them. The data hold approximately 250,000 clones, with roughly 84% observed a single time. Material for sequencing was peripheral blood. The receptor set was obtained from a woman aged 40 to 55 who had recovered from COVID-19.

The CDR3 spells CASGVDNSPLHF. The CDR3 DNA follows: TGTGCCAGCGGTGTAGATAATTCACCCCTCCACTTT. V and J are TRBV2 and TRBJ1-6; D is unresolved. The CDR3 runs to 12 residues. Between the trimmed V and J ends, which lost 8 bases and 5 bases, there was a span of 7 bases. Germline values: CDR1 SNHLY, CDR2 FYNNEI.

The chain employs TRBV7-8 and TRBJ1-1, with unresolved D. The CDR3 length is 15 residues. Looked up from germline, CDR1 is SGHVS and CDR2 is FQNEAQ. Trimming removed 1 base from V and 7 bases from J, with 16 bases in between. The CDR3 DNA reads as TGTGCCAGCAGCTTAGAGCCCGGCGGTCAGTATGAAGCTTTCTTT. Translating gives CASSLEPGGQYEAFF.

V and J are TRBV7-2 and TRBJ1-6; 7 bases fit TRBD1. Per the germline V gene, CDR1 is SGHTA and CDR2 is FQGNSA. The ends lost 5 bases at V and 12 bases at J; junction bases unmatched: 10. The CDR3 extends over 14 amino acids. CDR3 sequence reads: CASSRRQGEEPLHF. The DNA for the CDR3 is TGTGCCAGCAGCCGTCGGCAGGGGGAGGAACCCCTCCACTTT.

V gene TRBV5-1 combines with J gene TRBJ2-7; 9 bases match TRBD1. V lost 5 bases, J lost 5 bases, and 11 bases stayed unmatched. The CDR3 covers 15 residues. The germline gives CDR1 SGHRS, CDR2 YFSETQ. The CDR3 sequence is CASRLTGTGRNEQYF. The CDR3 bases are TGCGCCAGCAGACTGACGGGGACAGGGAGGAACGAGCAGTACTTC.

The rearrangement links TRBV2 to TRBJ1-2; TRBD1 matches 10 bases. This CDR3 is 13 amino acids long. The V gene end was trimmed by 4 bases and the J gene end by 7 bases; junction bases not matched to a gene: 3. Germline CDR1 SNHLY, CDR2 FYNNEI. The CDR3 nucleotides are TGTGCCAGCAGTGGGGACAGGGGAGGTGGCTACACCTTC. Translation: CASSGDRGGGYTF.

The V gene is TRBV5-1, the J gene TRBJ2-5, with 15 positions matching TRBD2. The CDR3 is 17 amino acids. Trimming removed 3 bases from V and 0 bases from J; junction bases left unmatched: 3. Germline V lookup: CDR1 SGHRS, CDR2 YFSETQ. The CDR3 reads CASSSGLAGGHQETQYF. The CDR3, as DNA: TGCGCCAGCAGCTCGGGACTAGCGGGGGGCCACCAAGAGACCCAGTACTTC.

V usage is TRBV7-9 and J usage is TRBJ2-5, with TRBD1 matching over 9 bases. The CDR3 covers 15 residues. The V and J ends lost 3 bases and 5 bases, in that order; junction bases with no gene match: 7. Germline V gene data show CDR1 as SEHNR and CDR2 as FQNEAQ (reference sequence). The CDR3 is CASSFWDRVRETQYF. As DNA, the CDR3 is TGTGCCAGCAGCTTTTGGGACAGGGTCCGGGAGACCCAGTACTTC. The complete variable domain, with remaining parts taken from reference TRBV7-9 and TRBJ2-5, reads DTGVSQNPRHKITKRGQNVTFRCDPISEHNRLYWYRQTLGQGPEFLTYFQNEAQLEKSRLLSDRFSAERPKGSFSTLEIQRTEQGDSAMYLCASSFWDRVRETQYFGPGTRLLVL.

J is TRBJ2-1 and V is TRBV27, with D possibly matching TRBD2 (6 bases). This CDR3 region has 17 residues. Germline CDR1 reads MNHEY; CDR2 reads SMNVEV (reference sequence). Trimming pared 6 bases from V and 0 bases from J, leaving 18 bases between. The CDR3 DNA sequence: TGTGCCAGCAGCCCCCGGGGGTTGGAGGTCTCCTACAATGAGCAGTTCTTC. Its translation: CASSPRGLEVSYNEQFF.

V usage is TRBV5-1 and J usage is TRBJ2-7; D perhaps matches TRBD2 (5 bases). This CDR3 region has 14 residues. With 6 bases removed from V and 5 bases from J, the gap between germline ends came to 18 bases. Per germline, CDR1 SGHRS and CDR2 YFSETQ. The CDR3 loop reads CASTFYEGFNEQYF. DNA of the CDR3: TGCGCCAGCACTTTTTATGAGGGTTTCAACGAGCAGTACTTC. Combining the CDR3 with reference TRBV5-1 and TRBJ2-7 gives the whole variable domain KAGVTQTPRYLIKTRGQQVTLSCSPISGHRSVSWYQQTPGQGLQFLFEYFSETQRNKGNFPGRFSGRQFSNSRSEMNVSTLELGDSALYLCASTFYEGFNEQYFGPGTRLTVT.

This chain links TRBV5-1 with TRBJ2-7, with 8 bases aligning to TRBD2. This CDR3 is 15 amino acids long. The junction had 2 bases not matched to a gene; V was cut back by 0 bases and J by 0 bases. The germline gives CDR1 SGHRS, CDR2 YFSETQ. CDR3 loop: CASSLEAGGSYEQYF. CDR3 in DNA: TGCGCCAGCAGCTTGGAGGCGGGGGGCTCCTACGAGCAGTACTTC.

The chain links TRBV6-5 to TRBJ1-6; D gene ambiguous. The CDR3 has 12 amino acids. The V gene lost 7 bases and the J gene lost 9 bases, with 10 bases spanning the gap. Germline values: CDR1 MNHEY, CDR2 SVGAGI. CDR3 in amino acids: CASTARSSPLHF. The DNA of the CDR3 is TGTGCCAGCACCGCCAGAAGTTCACCCCTCCACTTT.

The chain joins TRBV4-1 to TRBJ1-3; D gene ambiguous. The CDR3 totals 18 residues. Germline V gives CDR1 MGHRA, CDR2 YSYEKL. Trimming stripped 1 base from V and 1 base from J, with 17 bases between. The CDR3 spells CASSQARSSGGSGNTIYF. DNA for the CDR3: TGCGCCAGCAGCCAAGCTCGCTCTTCGGGAGGGTCTGGAAACACCATATATTTT.

This chain links TRBV13 with TRBJ2-7; D may be TRBD1 (6 bases). The germline CDR1 and CDR2 sequences are PRHDT and FYEKMQ (reference sequence). V lost 5 bases, J lost 4 bases, and 18 bases lay in between. This CDR3 spans 15 amino acids. The chain's CDR3 is CASSRRPGQKYEQYF. The CDR3 DNA reads as TGTGCCAGCAGCCGCCGGCCGGGACAAAAATACGAGCAGTACTTC.

The chain combines TRBV29-1 with TRBJ2-7; 8 nucleotides match TRBD1. V gave up 7 bases and J gave up 3 bases; unmatched junction bases: 8. The CDR3 sequence is 13 residues long. Germline V gene data show CDR1 as SQVTM and CDR2 as ANQGSEA. DNA of the CDR3: TGCAGCGCCCGGACAGGGCGGAACTACGAGCAGTACTTC. This gives the protein CSARTGRNYEQYF.

The chain uses TRBV12-3 or TRBV12-4 and TRBJ2-1; possibly TRBD2 for D (6 bases). V was shortened by 3 bases and J by 7 bases, with 7 bases between the two germline ends. The CDR3 runs 12 residues. The CDR3 DNA reads TGTGCCAGCAGTTTCGGAGGGAATGAGCAGTTCTTC. This encodes CASSFGGNEQFF.

The gene calls are TRBV19 and TRBJ1-4; no clear D gene. Germline V lookup: CDR1 LNHDA, CDR2 SQIVND (reference sequence). This CDR3 region has 14 residues. Trimming cost V 5 bases and J 8 bases, with 15 bases left between them. Here the CDR3 reads CASSPSFEGEKLFF. Written as DNA, the CDR3 is TGTGCCAGTAGTCCCTCGTTTGAGGGAGAAAAACTGTTTTTT.

This clone was found once. The V and J genes are TRBV7-9 and TRBJ1-1, with D unclear. Germline V gene data show CDR1 as SEHNR and CDR2 as FQNEAQ (reference sequence). Trimming took off 5 bases at V and 4 bases at J, with 11 bases between the two ends. This CDR3 has 13 amino acids. The CDR3 DNA follows: TGTGCCAGCAGCACCCAGGCCGGCACTGAAGCTTTCTTT. This gives the protein CASSTQAGTEAFF. Based on the CDR3 plus reference TRBV7-9 and TRBJ1-1, the full variable domain is DTGVSQNPRHKITKRGQNVTFRCDPISEHNRLYWYRQTLGQGPEFLTYFQNEAQLEKSRLLSDRFSAERPKGSFSTLEIQRTEQGDSAMYLCASSTQAGTEAFFGQGTRLTVV.

The chain links TRBV10-3 to TRBJ1-4; 7 bases match TRBD1. Germline trimming cut 10 bases from V and 6 bases from J; bases unmatched to any gene: 2. Germline loops: CDR1 ENHRY, CDR2 SYGVKD. The CDR3 runs to 11 residues. The CDR3 nucleotides read TGTGCCACCGGACAGGATGAAAAACTGTTTTTT. Translation: CATGQDEKLFF.

This clone has a handful of counts. The chain joins TRBV5-1 to TRBJ2-5; 8 nucleotides agree with TRBD1. Germline CDR1 reads SGHRS; CDR2 reads YFSETQ. V was clipped by 5 bases and J by 1 base; unmatched bases: 4. The length of the CDR3 is 14 residues. The CDR3 protein is CASRSQGAQETQYF. CDR3 bases: TGCGCCAGCAGGAGCCAGGGGGCCCAAGAGACCCAGTACTTC.